A single sample gave rise to the 23 T cell receptor beta chains below, sequenced in a study of control samples from healthy donors and cancer patients. Profiled with immunoSEQ multiplex PCR; TCRdb holds only in-frame clones, not every one. The sample lists around 150,000 clones; roughly 89% were seen once. The sample taken for sequencing was blood. These receptors originate from a young man in good health.

This clone occurred once. The rearrangement uses TRBV3-1 (or the pseudogene TRBV3-2) and TRBJ2-5; the match to TRBD2 covers 15 bases. The germline V gene has CDR1 LGHDT and CDR2 YNNKEL (reference sequence). V trimming: 8 bases; J trimming: 1 base; junction bases outside the gene matches: 2. This CDR3 has 15 residues. Here the CDR3 reads CASGTSGGLQETQYF. CDR3 nucleotide sequence: TGTGCCAGCGGGACTAGCGGGGGGCTCCAAGAGACCCAGTACTTC.

This clone appeared once. The chain combines TRBV7-9 with TRBJ2-1; D could derive from TRBD1 or TRBD2 (5 bases each). The CDR3 consists of 13 residues. Germline CDR1 and CDR2: SEHNR and FQNEAQ (reference sequence). V dropped 6 bases and J dropped 16 bases, with 22 bases sitting between them. Here the CDR3 DNA reads TGTGCCAGCAGTCCCGAAGAGAGGGGCTTGATATTCTTC. Translating gives CASSPEERGLIFF.

J is TRBJ2-7 and V is TRBV7-9, with D perhaps assigned TRBD1 or TRBD2 (5 bases each). This CDR3 contains 12 residues. V dropped 8 bases and J dropped 5 bases, with 13 bases sitting between them. The germline CDR1 and CDR2 sequences are SEHNR and FQNEAQ (reference sequence). Written as DNA, the CDR3 is TGTGCCAGCGGGGGTCAGGGAAACGAGCAGTACTTC. Its protein is CASGGQGNEQYF.

J is TRBJ1-2 and V is TRBV9; 10 nucleotides agree with TRBD1. The J segment lost 0 bases and the V segment lost 4 bases, leaving 6 bases of the junction unmatched. The CDR3 loop spans 16 amino acids. Germline V gives CDR1 SGDLS, CDR2 YYNGEE. The DNA for the CDR3 is TGTGCCAGCAGCCCCCAAGGACAGGGGGCTAACTATGGCTACACCTTC. This encodes CASSPQGQGANYGYTF.

The V call is TRBV18, the J call TRBJ1-1, with D maybe TRBD1 (5 bases). Trimming stripped 2 bases from V and 6 bases from J, with 10 bases between. This CDR3 is 13 amino acids long. Germline CDR1 is KGHSH and CDR2 is LQKENI. CDR3 coding DNA: TGTGCCAGCTCACCAGGCCGGGGGGCTGAAGCTTTCTTT. Its translation: CASSPGRGAEAFF.

The sample holds a few counts of this clone. The rearrangement uses TRBV27 and TRBJ1-6; D is unclear. The CDR3 runs 14 residues. Germline assignment: CDR1 MNHEY and CDR2 SMNVEV (reference sequence). Deletions cut 3 bases from V and 7 bases from J, with 10 bases between. The CDR3, as DNA: TGTGCCAGCAGTTTTGTCGACCCGAATTCACCCCTCCACTTT. It is translated as CASSFVDPNSPLHF.

The rearrangement joins TRBV18 to TRBJ1-2, with a weak D call TRBD1 (5 bases). The V gene's germline CDR1 is KGHSH and CDR2 LQKENI. Trimming stripped 3 bases from V and 2 bases from J, with 16 bases between. The CDR3 extends over 16 amino acids. The CDR3 sequence: CASSPKQGFGNYGYTF. CDR3 coding DNA: TGTGCCAGCTCACCGAAGCAGGGATTCGGAAACTATGGCTACACCTTC.

V is TRBV5-4 and J is TRBJ2-7, with a possible D match to TRBD1 (6 bases). V was trimmed by 2 bases and J by 3 bases, leaving 12 bases between them. CDR1 and CDR2 (germline): SGHNT, YYREEE (reference sequence). The CDR3 length is 14 residues. The CDR3 nucleotides read TGTGCCAGCAGCTTAGGGACAAATTACTACGAGCAGTACTTC. Its protein product is CASSLGTNYYEQYF.

The chain joins TRBV28 to TRBJ2-3, with D unclear. The germline V and J ends were trimmed by 9 bases and 6 bases, with 13 bases remaining between them. Germline V lookup: CDR1 MDHEN, CDR2 SYDVKM. This CDR3 spans 12 amino acids. CDR3 nucleotides: TGTGCCAGTGTTCAAGGAGAGGATACGCAGTATTTT. The encoded protein is CASVQGEDTQYF.

The chain has TRBV13 and TRBJ1-1, with D possibly being TRBD1 (6 bases). The CDR3 extends over 15 amino acids. Germline V gene sequence: CDR1 PRHDT, CDR2 FYEKMQ (reference sequence). V was cut by 2 bases and J by 4 bases, with 14 bases left in between. The CDR3 nucleotides are TGTGCCAGCAGCTTAAGTCAGGGGATTGGCACTGAAGCTTTCTTT. Its protein product is CASSLSQGIGTEAFF.

This chain joins TRBV19 and TRBJ1-5; no definite D call. CDR1 is LNHDA and CDR2 is SQIVND in the germline V gene (reference sequence). The CDR3 runs to 11 residues. V was trimmed by 4 bases and J by 7 bases, leaving 5 bases between them. CDR3 protein: CASSNTQPQHF. For the CDR3, the DNA is TGTGCCAGTAGTAATACCCAGCCCCAGCATTTT.

The chain is built from TRBV29-1 and TRBJ2-1; D remains ambiguous. CDR1 and CDR2 (germline): SQVTM, ANQGSEA. V dropped 5 bases and J dropped 6 bases, with 17 bases sitting between them. The CDR3 has 14 amino acids. In DNA, the CDR3 is TGCAGCGTTCATGGGCTAGGAAGTGTCAATGAGCAGTTCTTC. This translates into CSVHGLGSVNEQFF.

The gene calls are TRBV7-9 and TRBJ1-2; TRBD1 agrees at 9 bases. Germline V gene sequence: CDR1 SEHNR, CDR2 FQNEAQ (reference sequence). This CDR3 contains 11 residues. V was clipped by 10 bases and J by 11 bases; unmatched bases: 8. CDR3 amino acids: CATGTGSGYTF. CDR3 sequence (DNA): TGTGCCACTGGGACAGGGAGTGGTTACACCTTC.

J is TRBJ1-1 and V is TRBV6-4; D gene uncertain. Germline loops: CDR1 MRHNA, CDR2 SNTAGT. V was cut by 0 bases and J by 5 bases, with 7 bases left in between. The CDR3 extends over 13 amino acids. The CDR3, as DNA: TGTGCCAGCAGTGACTCGAGAGGGACTGAAGCTTTCTTT. Protein: CASSDSRGTEAFF.

The CDR3 here is CASLPRNTEAFF. The CDR3 region has the DNA TGTGCCAGTTTACCGAGGAACACTGAAGCTTTCTTT. The rearrangement joins TRBV2 to TRBJ1-1; no clear D. This CDR3 spans 12 amino acids. CDR1 and CDR2 from the germline V gene are SNHLY and FYNNEI. V lost 9 bases to trimming and J lost 1 base, with 9 bases between them.

This chain links TRBV18 with TRBJ1-4; D perhaps matches TRBD1 (5 bases). CDR1 KGHSH and CDR2 LQKENI come from the germline V gene. The ends were cut back, 3 bases at V and 4 bases at J, with 15 bases in the middle. CDR3 size: 16 residues. CDR3 sequence (DNA): TGTGCCAGCTCACCGTACGCGGCAGGGAATAATGAAAAACTGTTTTTT. Encoded protein: CASSPYAAGNNEKLFF. Full variable domain (missing parts from reference TRBV18 and TRBJ1-4): NAGVMQNPRHLVRRRGQEARLRCSPMKGHSHVYWYRQLPEEGLKFMVYLQKENIIDESGMPKERFSAEFPKEGPSILRIQQVVRGDSAAYFCASSPYAAGNNEKLFFGSGTQLSVL.

Ten or more counts support this clone. Other DNA variants within this sample encode the same CDR3. The genes are TRBV5-1 and TRBJ1-5; 8 bases line up with TRBD1. Germline V gives CDR1 SGHRS, CDR2 YFSETQ. Trimming took 4 bases from V and 5 from J; bases not matched to a gene: 5. The CDR3 loop spans 14 amino acids. In DNA form, the CDR3 reads TGCGCCAGCAGCCTTGGACAGGGTGATCAGCCCCAGCATTTT. Translated: CASSLGQGDQPQHF.

The chain employs TRBV7-3 and TRBJ2-3, with a tentative D call TRBD2 (5 bases). The CDR3 sequence is 15 residues long. Germline values: CDR1 SGHTA, CDR2 FQGTGA. V dropped 5 bases and J dropped 4 bases, with 16 bases sitting between them. The CDR3 reads CASSPSSGSSDTQYF. CDR3 DNA: TGTGCCAGCAGCCCCTCTTCGGGGAGCTCAGATACGCAGTATTTT.

The rearrangement uses TRBV28 and TRBJ1-2; D might be TRBD1 (5 bases). There are 13 residues in the CDR3. V was pared by 6 bases and J by 8 bases, with 16 bases between. In germline, CDR1 is MDHEN, CDR2 SYDVKM. The CDR3 region has the DNA TGTGCCAGCAGCTTTGACAGAATCGAGGGCTACACCTTC. It specifies CASSFDRIEGYTF.

This clone has only one observation. V usage is TRBV9 and J usage is TRBJ2-3; maybe TRBD2 (5 bases). Germline assignment: CDR1 SGDLS and CDR2 YYNGEE. The CDR3 is 12 amino acids. V was pared by 3 bases and J by 7 bases, with 9 bases between. Here the CDR3 DNA reads TGTGCCAGCAGCGGAGGGCTACATACGCAGTATTTT. Translation: CASSGGLHTQYF.

The rearrangement uses TRBV2 and TRBJ1-1; weak D call: TRBD1 (6 bases). The CDR3 sequence is 13 residues long. Germline V lookup: CDR1 SNHLY, CDR2 FYNNEI. The V and J ends lost 6 bases and 6 bases respectively, with 14 bases between them. The CDR3 sequence: CASRNDRSAEAFF. For the CDR3, the DNA is TGTGCCAGCAGAAACGACAGGTCCGCTGAAGCTTTCTTT.

A word on this clone: A read error may account for a junction end that differs from germline. The V call is TRBV6-5, the J call TRBJ1-4; D is perhaps TRBD1 (5 bases). Germline assignment: CDR1 MNHEY and CDR2 SVGAGI. The CDR3 length is 11 residues. This CDR3 is CASSDSQAVFF. DNA for the CDR3: TGTGCCAGCAGTGACTCACAGGCCGTGTTTTTT.

The chain carries TRBV7-7 and TRBJ2-7, with 8 bases that match TRBD1. The CDR3 has 13 amino acids. With V trimmed by 3 bases and J by 8 bases, 6 bases remained unmatched. Germline CDR1 and CDR2: SSHAT and FNYEAQ (reference sequence). CDR3 protein: CASSLSDRAQQYF. The CDR3 DNA reads TGTGCCAGCAGCTTGTCGGACAGGGCCCAGCAGTACTTC.